This TCR beta chain came from a study of CD8+CD57+ T cells in acquired aplastic anemia. Study-wide context: Mean yield of DNA from sorted CD4+ and CD8+ cells was approximately 3 ug. As sequenced from healthy donors, CD4+ cells averaged approximately 11 million reads. General study findings and limits: Patients did not significantly differ from controls in CD8+ Simpson's diversity. Between patients and controls, 25 to 35 CD8+ CDR3 sequences were found in common.

CDR1 is KGHSH and CDR2 is LQKENI in the germline V gene. The V end was cut by 3 bases, the J end by 0 bases, with 14 bases between. CDR3 length equals 16 residues. A note on this clonotype: Its antigen is unknown.

Researchers used genomic DNA as the template to profile TCR beta VDJ and CDR3. TCRdb redid the calling of the reads with MiXCR, one entry per CDR3 protein. The sample lists some 64,000 distinct CDR3 sequences; less than 65% were seen once. V is TRBV18 and J is TRBJ1-2, with a tentative D call TRBD1 (6 bases). This clonotype was sampled from a human donor in good health, serving as a control. The source material was sorted CD4+, CD8+, or CD8+CD57+ T cells (not recorded which) from PBMCs. The CDR3 nucleotides read TGTGCCAGCTCACCGTCTAGAGGGACAACTAACTATGGCTACACCTTC. Its protein is CASSPSRGTTNYGYTF.